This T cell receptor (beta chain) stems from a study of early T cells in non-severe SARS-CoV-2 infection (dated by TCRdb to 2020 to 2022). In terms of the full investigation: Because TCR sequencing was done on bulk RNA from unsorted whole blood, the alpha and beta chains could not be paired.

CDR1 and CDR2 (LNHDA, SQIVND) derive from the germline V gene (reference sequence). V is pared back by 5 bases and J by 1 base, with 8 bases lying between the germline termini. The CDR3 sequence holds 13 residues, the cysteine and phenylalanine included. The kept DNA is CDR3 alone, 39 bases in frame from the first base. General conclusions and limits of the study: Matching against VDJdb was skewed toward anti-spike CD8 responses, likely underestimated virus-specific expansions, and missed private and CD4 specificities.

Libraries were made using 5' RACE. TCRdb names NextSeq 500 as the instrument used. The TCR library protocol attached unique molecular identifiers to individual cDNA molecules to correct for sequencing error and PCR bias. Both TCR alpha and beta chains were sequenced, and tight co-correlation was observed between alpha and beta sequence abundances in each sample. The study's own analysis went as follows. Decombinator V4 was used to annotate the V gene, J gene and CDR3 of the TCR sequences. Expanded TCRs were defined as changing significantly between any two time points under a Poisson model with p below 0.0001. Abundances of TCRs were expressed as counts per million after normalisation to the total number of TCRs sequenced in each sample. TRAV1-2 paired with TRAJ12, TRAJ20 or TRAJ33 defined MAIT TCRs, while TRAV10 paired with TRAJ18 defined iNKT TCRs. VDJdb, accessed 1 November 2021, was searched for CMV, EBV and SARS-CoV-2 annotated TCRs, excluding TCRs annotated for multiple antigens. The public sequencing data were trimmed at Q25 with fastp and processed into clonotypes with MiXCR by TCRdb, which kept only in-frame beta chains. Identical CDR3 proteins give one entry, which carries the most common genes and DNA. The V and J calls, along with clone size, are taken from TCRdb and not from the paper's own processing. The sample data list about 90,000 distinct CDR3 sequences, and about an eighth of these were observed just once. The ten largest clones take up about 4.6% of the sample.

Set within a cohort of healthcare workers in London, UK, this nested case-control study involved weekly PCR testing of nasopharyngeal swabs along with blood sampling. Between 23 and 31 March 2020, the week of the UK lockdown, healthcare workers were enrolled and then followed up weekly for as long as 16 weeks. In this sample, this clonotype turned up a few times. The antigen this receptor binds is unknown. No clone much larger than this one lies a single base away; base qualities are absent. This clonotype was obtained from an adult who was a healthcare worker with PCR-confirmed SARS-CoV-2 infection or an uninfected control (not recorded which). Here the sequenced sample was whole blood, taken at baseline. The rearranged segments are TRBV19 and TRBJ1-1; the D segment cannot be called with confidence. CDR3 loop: CASSENTNTEAFF. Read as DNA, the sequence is TGTGCCAGTAGTGAAAACACGAACACTGAAGCTTTCTTT.